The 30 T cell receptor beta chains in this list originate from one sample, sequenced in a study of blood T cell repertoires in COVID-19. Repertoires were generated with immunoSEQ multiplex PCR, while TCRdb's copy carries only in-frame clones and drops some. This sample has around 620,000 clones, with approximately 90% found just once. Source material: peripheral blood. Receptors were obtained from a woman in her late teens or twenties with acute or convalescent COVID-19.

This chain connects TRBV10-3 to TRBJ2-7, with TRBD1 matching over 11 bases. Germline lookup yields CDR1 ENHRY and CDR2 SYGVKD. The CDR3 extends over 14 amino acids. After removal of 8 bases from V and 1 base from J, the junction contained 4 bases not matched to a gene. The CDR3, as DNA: TGTGCCATCGGAGGGACAGGGGGGTCCTACGAGCAGTACTTC. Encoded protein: CAIGGTGGSYEQYF.

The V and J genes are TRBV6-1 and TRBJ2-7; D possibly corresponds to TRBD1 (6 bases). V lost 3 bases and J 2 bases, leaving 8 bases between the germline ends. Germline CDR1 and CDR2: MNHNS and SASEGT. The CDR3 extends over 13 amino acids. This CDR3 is CASSEPGAYEQYF. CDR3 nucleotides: TGTGCCAGCAGTGAGCCAGGGGCCTACGAGCAGTACTTC.

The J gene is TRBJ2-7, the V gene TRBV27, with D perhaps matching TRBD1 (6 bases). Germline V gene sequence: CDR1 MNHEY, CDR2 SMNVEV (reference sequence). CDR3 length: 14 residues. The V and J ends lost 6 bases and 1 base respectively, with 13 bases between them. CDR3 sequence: CASRDDRLSYEQYF. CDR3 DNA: TGTGCCAGCAGGGACGACAGGTTATCCTACGAGCAGTACTTC.

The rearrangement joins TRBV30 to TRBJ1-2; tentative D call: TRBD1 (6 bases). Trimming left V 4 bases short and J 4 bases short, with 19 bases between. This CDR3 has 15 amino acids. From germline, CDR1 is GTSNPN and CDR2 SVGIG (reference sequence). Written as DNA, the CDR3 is TGTGCCTGGATGTGGGGGCAGATCACAAGCTATGGCTACACCTTC. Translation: CAWMWGQITSYGYTF.

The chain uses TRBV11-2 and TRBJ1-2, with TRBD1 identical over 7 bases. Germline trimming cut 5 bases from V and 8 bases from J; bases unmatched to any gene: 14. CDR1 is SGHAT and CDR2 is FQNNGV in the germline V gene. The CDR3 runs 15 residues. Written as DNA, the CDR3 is TGTGCCAGCAGCCCTGGAGGGGGCCCCCCGTGGGGCTACACCTTC. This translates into CASSPGGGPPWGYTF.

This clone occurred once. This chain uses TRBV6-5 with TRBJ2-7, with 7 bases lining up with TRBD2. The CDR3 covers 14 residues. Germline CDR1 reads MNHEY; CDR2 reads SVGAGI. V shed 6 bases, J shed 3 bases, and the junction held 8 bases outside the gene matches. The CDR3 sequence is CASSAGRGFYEQYF. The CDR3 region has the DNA TGTGCCAGCAGCGCAGGGAGGGGTTTCTACGAGCAGTACTTC.

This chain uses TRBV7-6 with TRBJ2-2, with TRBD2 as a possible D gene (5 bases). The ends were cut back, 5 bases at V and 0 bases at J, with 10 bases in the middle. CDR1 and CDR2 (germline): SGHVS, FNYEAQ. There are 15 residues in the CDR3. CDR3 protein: CASSRRTANTGELFF. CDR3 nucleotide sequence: TGTGCCAGCAGCCGAAGGACTGCGAACACCGGGGAGCTGTTTTTT.

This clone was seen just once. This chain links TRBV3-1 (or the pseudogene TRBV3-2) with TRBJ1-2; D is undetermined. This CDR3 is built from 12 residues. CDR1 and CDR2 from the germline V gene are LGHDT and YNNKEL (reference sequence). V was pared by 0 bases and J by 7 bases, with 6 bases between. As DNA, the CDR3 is TGTGCCAGCAGCCAAGAAAAAGCTGGCTACACCTTC. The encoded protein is CASSQEKAGYTF.

This chain's CDR3 is CASSPDSYSNQPQHF. In DNA form, the CDR3 reads TGTGCCAGTAGTCCAGACAGCTATAGCAATCAGCCCCAGCATTTT. The chain links TRBV19 to TRBJ1-5; a possible D gene is TRBD1 (5 bases). CDR1 is LNHDA, CDR2 SQIVND, per germline (reference sequence). Trimming shortened V by 5 bases and J by 0 bases, and 11 bases separated the two germline ends. The CDR3 spans 15 residues.

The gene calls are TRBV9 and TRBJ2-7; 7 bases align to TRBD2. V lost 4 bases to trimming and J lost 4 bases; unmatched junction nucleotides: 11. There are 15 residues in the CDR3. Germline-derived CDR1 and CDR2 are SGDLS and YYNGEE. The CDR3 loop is CASSWKGGVWYEQYF. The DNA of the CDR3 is TGTGCCAGCAGCTGGAAGGGAGGGGTGTGGTACGAGCAGTACTTC. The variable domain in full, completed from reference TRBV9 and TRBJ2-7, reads DSGVTQTPKHLITATGQRVTLRCSPRSGDLSVYWYQQSLDQGLQFLIQYYNGEERAKGNILERFSAQQFPDLHSELNLSSLELGDSALYFCASSWKGGVWYEQYFGPGTRLTVT.

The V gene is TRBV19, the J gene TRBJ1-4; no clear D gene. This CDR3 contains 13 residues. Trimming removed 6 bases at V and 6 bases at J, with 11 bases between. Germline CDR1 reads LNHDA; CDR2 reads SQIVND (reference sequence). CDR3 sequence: CASRRGRDEKLFF. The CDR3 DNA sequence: TGTGCCAGTAGACGGGGTAGGGATGAAAAACTGTTTTTT.

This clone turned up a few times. CDR3 sequence (DNA): TGTGCCAGTAGTATAGTCCCGACAGGGAACTATGGCTACACCTTC. This translates into CASSIVPTGNYGYTF. The rearrangement links TRBV19 to TRBJ1-2, with 7 bases that match TRBD1. CDR1 LNHDA and CDR2 SQIVND come from the germline V gene (reference sequence). This CDR3 has 15 residues. The V segment lost 1 base and the J segment 2 bases; nucleotides outside the gene matches: 4.

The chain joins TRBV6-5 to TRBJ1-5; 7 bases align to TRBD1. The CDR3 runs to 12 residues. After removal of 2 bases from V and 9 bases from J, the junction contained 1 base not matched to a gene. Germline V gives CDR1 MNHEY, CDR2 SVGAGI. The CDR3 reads CASSYPGGPQHF. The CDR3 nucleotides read TGTGCCAGCAGTTACCCAGGGGGGCCCCAGCATTTT.

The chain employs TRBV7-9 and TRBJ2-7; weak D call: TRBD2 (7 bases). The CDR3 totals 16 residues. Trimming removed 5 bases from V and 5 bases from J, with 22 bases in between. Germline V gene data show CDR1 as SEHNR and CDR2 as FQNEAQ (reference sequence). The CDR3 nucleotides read TGTGCCAGCAGCCCCCCGGCTGGGGGGGCCATCCACGAGCAGTACTTC. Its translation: CASSPPAGGAIHEQYF.

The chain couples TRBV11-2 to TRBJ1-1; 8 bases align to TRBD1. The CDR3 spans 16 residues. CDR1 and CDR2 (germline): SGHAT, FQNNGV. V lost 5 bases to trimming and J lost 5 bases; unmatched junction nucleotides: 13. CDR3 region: CASSLRGRAVVTEAFF. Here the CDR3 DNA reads TGTGCCAGCAGCCTCAGGGGGCGAGCGGTGGTTACTGAAGCTTTCTTT.

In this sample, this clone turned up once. The CDR3 coding sequence is TGTGCCAGCAGCCAGCCCGGGGGACCTCTAAGCACAGATACGCAGTATTTT. As protein: CASSQPGGPLSTDTQYF. The chain has TRBV6-2 or TRBV6-3 and TRBJ2-3; a weak D match, TRBD2 (6 bases). Trimming left V 6 bases short and J 0 bases short, with 19 bases between. CDR3 length equals 17 residues. CDR1 MNHEY and CDR2 SVGEGT come from the germline V gene.

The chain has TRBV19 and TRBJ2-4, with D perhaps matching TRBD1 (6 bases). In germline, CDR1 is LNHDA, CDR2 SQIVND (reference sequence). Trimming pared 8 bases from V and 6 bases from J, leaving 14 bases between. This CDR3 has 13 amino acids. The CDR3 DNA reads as TGTGCCAGTGAACAGGGATTGGGAAACATTCAGTACTTC. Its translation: CASEQGLGNIQYF.

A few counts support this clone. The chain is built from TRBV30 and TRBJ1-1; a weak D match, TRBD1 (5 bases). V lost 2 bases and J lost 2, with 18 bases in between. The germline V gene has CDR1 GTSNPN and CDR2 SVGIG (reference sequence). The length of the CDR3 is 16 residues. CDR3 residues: CAWSLRQTHPNTEAFF. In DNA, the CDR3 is TGTGCCTGGAGTTTGAGACAGACCCACCCCAACACTGAAGCTTTCTTT.

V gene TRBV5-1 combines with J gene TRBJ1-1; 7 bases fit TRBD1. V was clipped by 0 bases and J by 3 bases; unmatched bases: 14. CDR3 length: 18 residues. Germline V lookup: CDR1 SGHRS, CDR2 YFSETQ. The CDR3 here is CASSLATTTGFGDTEAFF. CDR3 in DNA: TGCGCCAGCAGCTTGGCCACAACGACAGGGTTTGGGGACACTGAAGCTTTCTTT.

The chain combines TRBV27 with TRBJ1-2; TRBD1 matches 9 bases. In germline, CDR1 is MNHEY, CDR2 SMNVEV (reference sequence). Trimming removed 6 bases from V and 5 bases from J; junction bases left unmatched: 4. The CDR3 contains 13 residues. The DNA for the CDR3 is TGTGCCAGCAGACGGGACAGGGCATATGGCTACACCTTC. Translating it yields CASRRDRAYGYTF.

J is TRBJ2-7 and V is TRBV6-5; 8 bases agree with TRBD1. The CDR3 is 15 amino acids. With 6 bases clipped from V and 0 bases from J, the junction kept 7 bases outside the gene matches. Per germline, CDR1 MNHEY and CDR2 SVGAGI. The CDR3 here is CASSPRTGTSYEQYF. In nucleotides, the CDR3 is TGTGCCAGCAGCCCCCGGACAGGGACCTCCTACGAGCAGTACTTC.

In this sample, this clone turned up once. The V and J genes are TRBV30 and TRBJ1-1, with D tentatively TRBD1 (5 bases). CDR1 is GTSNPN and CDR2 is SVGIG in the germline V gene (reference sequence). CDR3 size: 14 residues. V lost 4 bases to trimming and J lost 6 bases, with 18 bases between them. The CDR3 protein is CAWNGRGRIPEAFF. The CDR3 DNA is TGTGCCTGGAACGGGAGGGGAAGGATCCCTGAAGCTTTCTTT.

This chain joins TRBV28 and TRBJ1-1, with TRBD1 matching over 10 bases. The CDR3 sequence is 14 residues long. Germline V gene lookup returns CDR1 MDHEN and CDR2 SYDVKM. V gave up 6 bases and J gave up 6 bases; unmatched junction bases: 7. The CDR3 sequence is CASRHGQGGSEAFF. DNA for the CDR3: TGTGCCAGCAGACACGGACAGGGGGGATCTGAAGCTTTCTTT.

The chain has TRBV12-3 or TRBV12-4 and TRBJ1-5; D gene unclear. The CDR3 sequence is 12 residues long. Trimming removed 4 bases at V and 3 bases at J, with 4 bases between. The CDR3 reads CASSSNNQPQHF. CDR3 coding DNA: TGTGCCAGCAGTTCCAACAATCAGCCCCAGCATTTT.

The CDR3: CAISDSSGELFF. The CDR3 nucleotides are TGTGCCATCAGCGACAGCTCCGGGGAGCTGTTTTTT. The chain has TRBV10-3 and TRBJ2-2; D possibly corresponds to TRBD1 (5 bases). Germline values: CDR1 ENHRY, CDR2 SYGVKD. Trimming pared 6 bases from V and 6 bases from J, leaving 8 bases between. The CDR3 extends over 12 amino acids.

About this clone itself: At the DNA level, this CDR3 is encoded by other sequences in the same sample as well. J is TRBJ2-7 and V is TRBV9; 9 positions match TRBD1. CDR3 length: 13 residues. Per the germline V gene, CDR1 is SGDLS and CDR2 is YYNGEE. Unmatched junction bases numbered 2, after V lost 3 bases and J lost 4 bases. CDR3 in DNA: TGTGCCAGCAGCGCTGGGACAGGGTACGAGCAGTACTTC. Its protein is CASSAGTGYEQYF.

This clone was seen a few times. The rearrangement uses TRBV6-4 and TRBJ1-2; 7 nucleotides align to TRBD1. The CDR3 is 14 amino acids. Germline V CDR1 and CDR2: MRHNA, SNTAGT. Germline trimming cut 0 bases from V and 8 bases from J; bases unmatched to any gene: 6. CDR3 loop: CASSDSEGAKGYTF. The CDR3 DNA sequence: TGTGCCAGCAGTGACTCAGAGGGGGCTAAGGGCTACACCTTC.

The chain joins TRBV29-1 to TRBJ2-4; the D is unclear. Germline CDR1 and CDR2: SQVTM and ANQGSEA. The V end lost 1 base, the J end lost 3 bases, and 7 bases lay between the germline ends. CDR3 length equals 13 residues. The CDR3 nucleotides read TGCAGCGTTGAAGGTCTAAACAAAAACATTCAGTACTTC. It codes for CSVEGLNKNIQYF.

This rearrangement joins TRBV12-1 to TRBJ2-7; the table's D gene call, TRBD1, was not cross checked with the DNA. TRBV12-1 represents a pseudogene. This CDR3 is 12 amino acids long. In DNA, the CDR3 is TGTGCCAGCAGCTTCGACAGGTACGAGCAGTACTTC. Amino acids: CASSFDRYEQYF.

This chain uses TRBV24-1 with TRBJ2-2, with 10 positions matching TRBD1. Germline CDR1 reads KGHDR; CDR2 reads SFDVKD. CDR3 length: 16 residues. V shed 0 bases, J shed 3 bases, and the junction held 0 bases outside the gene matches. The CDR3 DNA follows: TGTGCCACCAGTGATTTGGGACAGGGGGACACCGGGGAGCTGTTTTTT. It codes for CATSDLGQGDTGELFF.